This T cell receptor (beta chain) was sequenced during a study of cytomegalovirus exposure and HLA in healthy donors. The PCR used 60 Vbeta and 13 Jbeta primers. TCRdb's copy holds only in-frame clones and misses some; the assay was immunoSEQ multiplex PCR. The table records about 67,000 clones, around 80% of them present only once. CDR3 size: 13 residues. Germline CDR1 and CDR2: SEHNR and FQNEAQ (reference sequence). V gave up 8 bases and J gave up 0 bases, with 11 bases separating them. This clonotype originated in a man aged 40-55 years in good health and CMV-seronegative. The V call is TRBV7-9, the J call TRBJ2-7, with D perhaps matching TRBD1 (5 bases). The specimen sequenced was PBMCs. This CDR3 reads CASGLRGSYEQYF. CDR3 DNA sequence: TGTGCCAGCGGCCTTAGGGGCTCCTACGAGCAGTACTTC.